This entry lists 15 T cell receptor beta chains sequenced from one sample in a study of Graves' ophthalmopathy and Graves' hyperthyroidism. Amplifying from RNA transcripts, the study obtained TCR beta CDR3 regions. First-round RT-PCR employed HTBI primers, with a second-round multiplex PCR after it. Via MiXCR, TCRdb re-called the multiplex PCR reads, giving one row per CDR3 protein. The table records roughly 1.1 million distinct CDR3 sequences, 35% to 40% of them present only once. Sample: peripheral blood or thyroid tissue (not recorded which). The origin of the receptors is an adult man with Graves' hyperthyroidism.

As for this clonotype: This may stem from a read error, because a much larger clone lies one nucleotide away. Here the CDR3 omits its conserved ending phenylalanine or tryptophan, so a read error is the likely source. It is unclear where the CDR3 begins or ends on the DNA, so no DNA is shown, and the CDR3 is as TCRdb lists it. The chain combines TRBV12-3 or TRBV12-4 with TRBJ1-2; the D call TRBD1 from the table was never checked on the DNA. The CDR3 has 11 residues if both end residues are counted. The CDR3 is CASSPGQRTKL.

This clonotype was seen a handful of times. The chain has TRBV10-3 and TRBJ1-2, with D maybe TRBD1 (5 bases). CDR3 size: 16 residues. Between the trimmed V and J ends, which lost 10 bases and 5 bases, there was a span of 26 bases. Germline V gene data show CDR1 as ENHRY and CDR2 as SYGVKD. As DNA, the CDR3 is TGTGCCAGCACTCGGGGACGGGAGCTGTCTTGGTATGGCTACACCTTC. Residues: CASTRGRELSWYGYTF.

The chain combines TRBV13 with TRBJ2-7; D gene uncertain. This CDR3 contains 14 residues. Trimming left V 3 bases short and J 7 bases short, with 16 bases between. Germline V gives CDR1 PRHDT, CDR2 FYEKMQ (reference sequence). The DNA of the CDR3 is TGTGCCAGCAGCTTTGCCTACCCCCCTGGAGAGCAGTACTTC. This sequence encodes CASSFAYPPGEQYF.

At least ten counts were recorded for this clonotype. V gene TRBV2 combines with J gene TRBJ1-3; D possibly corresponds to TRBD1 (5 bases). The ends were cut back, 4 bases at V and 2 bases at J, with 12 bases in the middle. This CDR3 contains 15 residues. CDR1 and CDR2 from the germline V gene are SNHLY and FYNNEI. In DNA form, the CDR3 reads TGTGCCAGCAGTGGCCCAGGGAAAACTGGAAACACCATATATTTT. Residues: CASSGPGKTGNTIYF.

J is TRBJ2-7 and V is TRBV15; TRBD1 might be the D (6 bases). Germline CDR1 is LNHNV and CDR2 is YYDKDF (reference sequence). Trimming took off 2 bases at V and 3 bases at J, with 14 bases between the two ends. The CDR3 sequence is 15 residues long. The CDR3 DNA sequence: TGTGCCACCAGCAGACAGGGGATAGAGAGCTACGAGCAGTACTTC. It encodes CATSRQGIESYEQYF.

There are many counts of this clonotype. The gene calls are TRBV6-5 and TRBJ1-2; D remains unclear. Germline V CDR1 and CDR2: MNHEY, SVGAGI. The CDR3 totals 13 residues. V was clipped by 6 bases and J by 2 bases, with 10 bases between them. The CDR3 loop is CASSRGENYGYTF. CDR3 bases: TGTGCCAGCAGCCGCGGAGAGAACTATGGCTACACCTTC.

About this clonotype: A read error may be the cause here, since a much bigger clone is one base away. Here the CDR3 DNA reads TGTGTCAGCAGCTACTCCGGGACTAACACCGGGGAGCTGTTTTTT. Amino acid sequence: CVSSYSGTNTGELFF. The chain recombines TRBV7-9 with TRBJ2-2; D may be TRBD2 (6 bases). In germline, CDR1 is SEHNR, CDR2 FQNEAQ (reference sequence). This CDR3 is built from 15 residues.

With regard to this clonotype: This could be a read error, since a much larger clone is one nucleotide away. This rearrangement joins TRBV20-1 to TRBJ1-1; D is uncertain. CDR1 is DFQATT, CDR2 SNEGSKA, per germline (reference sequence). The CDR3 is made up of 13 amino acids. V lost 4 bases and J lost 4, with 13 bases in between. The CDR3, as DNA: TGCAGTGCTAAAGATCTAAGCGGCACTGAAGCTTTCTTT. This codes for CSAKDLSGTEAFF.

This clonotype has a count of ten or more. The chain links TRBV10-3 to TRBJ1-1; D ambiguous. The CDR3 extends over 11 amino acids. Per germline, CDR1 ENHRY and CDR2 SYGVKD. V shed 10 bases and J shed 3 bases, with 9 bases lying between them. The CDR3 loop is CATRTHTEAFF. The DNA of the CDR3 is TGTGCCACCCGAACGCACACTGAAGCTTTCTTT.

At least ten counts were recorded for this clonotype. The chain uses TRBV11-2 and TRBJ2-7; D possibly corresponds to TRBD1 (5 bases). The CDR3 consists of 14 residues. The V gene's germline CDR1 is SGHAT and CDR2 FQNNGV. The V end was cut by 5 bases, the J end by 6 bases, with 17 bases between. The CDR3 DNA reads TGTGCCAGCAGCCCCTCGGTCAGGGTAAGCGAGCAGTACTTC. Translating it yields CASSPSVRVSEQYF.

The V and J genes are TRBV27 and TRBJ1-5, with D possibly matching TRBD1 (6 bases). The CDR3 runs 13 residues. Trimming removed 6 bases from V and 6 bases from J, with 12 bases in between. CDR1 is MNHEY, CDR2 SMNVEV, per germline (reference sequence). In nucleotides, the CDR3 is TGTGCCAGCAGAGGCCAGGGGATTCAGCCCCAGCATTTT. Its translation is CASRGQGIQPQHF.

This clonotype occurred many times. In nucleotides, the CDR3 is TGTGCCATCAGTGAGCCAGGACAGGTGGAGACCCAGTACTTC. Translation gives CAISEPGQVETQYF. The V and J genes are TRBV10-3 and TRBJ2-5; 7 nucleotides line up with TRBD1. Germline assignment: CDR1 ENHRY and CDR2 SYGVKD. The V segment lost 2 bases and the J segment 5 bases; nucleotides outside the gene matches: 5. This CDR3 has 14 amino acids.

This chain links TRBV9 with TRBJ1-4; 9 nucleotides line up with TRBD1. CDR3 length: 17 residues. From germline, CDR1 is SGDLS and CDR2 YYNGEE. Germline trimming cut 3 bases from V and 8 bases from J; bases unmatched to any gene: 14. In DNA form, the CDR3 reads TGTGCCAGCAGCGCCTTACAGGGGGCGGGGAATGGAGAAAAACTGTTTTTT. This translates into CASSALQGAGNGEKLFF.

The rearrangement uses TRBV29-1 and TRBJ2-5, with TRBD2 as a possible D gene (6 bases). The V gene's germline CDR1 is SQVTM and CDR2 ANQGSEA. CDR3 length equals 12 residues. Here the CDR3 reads CSPLGGGETQYF. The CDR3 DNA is TGCAGTCCTTTGGGGGGTGGAGAGACCCAGTACTTC.

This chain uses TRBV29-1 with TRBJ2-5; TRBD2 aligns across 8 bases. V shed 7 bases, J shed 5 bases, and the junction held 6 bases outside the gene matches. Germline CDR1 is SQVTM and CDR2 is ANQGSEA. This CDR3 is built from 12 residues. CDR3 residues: CSADSGDETQYF. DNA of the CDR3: TGCAGCGCCGATAGCGGGGATGAGACCCAGTACTTC.